Presented here are 28 T cell receptor beta chains from one specimen sequenced in a study of blood T cell repertoires in COVID-19. Method: immunoSEQ multiplex PCR; TCRdb's copy keeps in-frame clones and lacks some. This sample carries approximately 120,000 clones, less than 90% of them seen once, and the ten largest clones take roughly a quarter. Material for sequencing was peripheral blood. Receptor source: an elderly woman with acute or convalescent COVID-19.

This chain joins TRBV28 and TRBJ2-7; D not resolved. V dropped 4 bases and J dropped 3 bases, with 10 bases sitting between them. This CDR3 contains 13 residues. Looked up from germline, CDR1 is MDHEN and CDR2 is SYDVKM. CDR3 bases: TGTGCCAGCAGTTCTCACAACAGCTACGAGCAGTACGTC. It yields the protein CASSSHNSYEQYV.

The J gene is TRBJ2-7, the V gene TRBV14, with D perhaps TRBD2 (5 bases). The CDR3 has 17 amino acids. Trimming shortened V by 0 bases and J by 0 bases, and 15 bases separated the two germline ends. Per germline, CDR1 SGHDN and CDR2 FVKESK. For the CDR3, the DNA is TGTGCCAGCAGCCAAGAAGTCTCCCCGGGATACTCCTACGAGCAGTACTTC. It encodes CASSQEVSPGYSYEQYF.

The chain recombines TRBV3-1 (or the pseudogene TRBV3-2) with TRBJ2-3, with 7 bases aligning to TRBD2. From germline, CDR1 is LGHDT and CDR2 YNNKEL (reference sequence). V lost 1 base, J lost 1 base, and 5 bases stayed unmatched. This CDR3 region has 16 residues. In nucleotides, the CDR3 is TGTGCCAGCAGCCAAGCCTTGGGGGGGGGCACAGATACGCAGTATTTT. This encodes CASSQALGGGTDTQYF.

V and J are TRBV2 and TRBJ2-3; TRBD1 might be the D (5 bases). Trimming stripped 2 bases from V and 6 bases from J, with 18 bases between. The CDR3 runs 16 residues. The germline V gene encodes CDR1 SNHLY and CDR2 FYNNEI. This CDR3 reads CASSELGQGYGDTQYF. The CDR3 DNA reads as TGTGCCAGCAGTGAACTAGGGCAGGGTTATGGGGATACGCAGTATTTT.

The chain has TRBV2 and TRBJ1-1, with TRBD1 matching over 8 bases. Unmatched junction bases numbered 6, after V lost 5 bases and J lost 4 bases. This CDR3 has 14 amino acids. The germline V gene encodes CDR1 SNHLY and CDR2 FYNNEI. The CDR3 reads CASSFTGGVTEAFF. The CDR3 DNA reads as TGTGCCAGCAGTTTTACAGGGGGAGTCACTGAAGCTTTCTTT.

The chain links TRBV19 to TRBJ1-5; perhaps TRBD1 as D (5 bases). This CDR3 region has 14 residues. Per germline, CDR1 LNHDA and CDR2 SQIVND (reference sequence). Trimming removed 3 bases at V and 5 bases at J, with 11 bases between. The CDR3 loop reads CASSISGRDQPQHF. The CDR3, as DNA: TGTGCCAGTAGTATTTCAGGGAGGGATCAGCCCCAGCATTTT.

The chain has TRBV19 and TRBJ1-1, with D maybe TRBD1 (5 bases). There are 13 residues in the CDR3. The V and J ends lost 8 bases and 6 bases respectively, with 16 bases between them. The germline CDR1 and CDR2 sequences are LNHDA and SQIVND (reference sequence). The CDR3 reads CASFLTGGAEAFF. The CDR3, as DNA: TGTGCCAGTTTCCTGACGGGGGGGGCTGAAGCTTTCTTT.

The chain combines TRBV9 with TRBJ1-1; the match to TRBD1 covers 8 bases. The V segment lost 4 bases and the J segment 3 bases; nucleotides outside the gene matches: 8. The CDR3 has 15 residues. CDR1 is SGDLS and CDR2 is YYNGEE in the germline V gene. This chain's CDR3 is CASSLDQGAYTEAFF. CDR3 nucleotide sequence: TGTGCCAGCAGCCTGGATCAGGGGGCCTACACTGAAGCTTTCTTT.

The chain joins TRBV4-1 to TRBJ1-5; D may be TRBD1 (5 bases). The V and J ends lost 1 base and 0 bases respectively, with 16 bases between them. Germline V gene data show CDR1 as MGHRA and CDR2 as YSYEKL. The CDR3 covers 18 residues. CDR3 in DNA: TGCGCCAGCAGCCAAGGCCTGGGACTCCCAAATAGCAATCAGCCCCAGCATTTT. Translating gives CASSQGLGLPNSNQPQHF.

The V gene is TRBV3-1 (or the pseudogene TRBV3-2), the J gene TRBJ2-6; 7 nucleotides match TRBD1. The CDR3 has 16 amino acids. Germline CDR1 reads LGHDT; CDR2 reads YNNKEL (reference sequence). V was pared by 4 bases and J by 4 bases, with 7 bases of the junction left unmatched. The CDR3 here is CASSPQRGRGANVLTF. The CDR3 DNA reads TGTGCCAGCAGCCCCCAAAGGGGGCGGGGGGCCAACGTCCTGACTTTC.

This clone was counted only a few times. The V call is TRBV2, the J call TRBJ1-6; tentative D call: TRBD1 (6 bases). Germline loops: CDR1 SNHLY, CDR2 FYNNEI. The V end lost 4 bases, the J end lost 9 bases, and 16 bases lay between the germline ends. The CDR3 has 15 amino acids. The CDR3 nucleotides are TGTGCCAGCAGTGGGACAGCGAGTGGGAGTTCACCCCTCCACTTT. This translates into CASSGTASGSSPLHF.

The rearrangement links TRBV21-1 to TRBJ1-2; TRBD1 is the table's D call and was not checked against the DNA. TRBV21-1 is an annotated pseudogene. This CDR3 comprises 20 residues. CDR3 in amino acids: CASSKYLFAAEQGEHYGYTF. CDR3 coding DNA: TGTGCCAGCAGCAAATATCTTTTTGCGGCGGAACAGGGGGAACACTATGGCTACACCTTC.

V is TRBV28 and J is TRBJ1-1; no clear D gene. Between the trimmed V and J ends, which lost 1 base and 8 bases, there was a span of 8 bases. There are 12 residues in the CDR3. Germline CDR1 reads MDHEN; CDR2 reads SYDVKM. The DNA of the CDR3 is TGTGCCAGCAGTTTATTAGCCCAGGAAGCTTTCTTT. Translation: CASSLLAQEAFF.

The DNA of the CDR3 is TGTGCCAGCTCACCCCCGTGGGACGGGGGATACGAGCAGTTCTTC. It specifies CASSPPWDGGYEQFF. The chain carries TRBV18 and TRBJ2-1; D might be TRBD2 (6 bases). V lost 3 bases to trimming and J lost 10 bases, with 19 bases between them. The CDR3 loop spans 15 amino acids. Germline lookup yields CDR1 KGHSH and CDR2 LQKENI.

The chain couples TRBV5-5 to TRBJ2-5, with 9 bases fitting TRBD1. This CDR3 comprises 17 residues. Germline V lookup: CDR1 SGHKS, CDR2 YYEKEE (reference sequence). V dropped 0 bases and J dropped 2; count of bases not matched to a gene: 8. The CDR3 region has the DNA TGTGCCAGCAGCTTGGCCCTCAGGACAGGGGCACAAGAGACCCAGTACTTC. Amino acid sequence: CASSLALRTGAQETQYF. Variable domain in full (rest from reference TRBV5-5 and TRBJ2-5): DAGVTQSPTHLIKTRGQQVTLRCSPISGHKSVSWYQQVLGQGPQFIFQYYEKEERGRGNFPDRFSARQFPNYSSELNVNALLLGDSALYLCASSLALRTGAQETQYFGPGTRLLVL.

This rearrangement joins TRBV5-1 to TRBJ1-1; D uncertain. This CDR3 has 12 residues. The V end was cut by 4 bases, the J end by 11 bases, with 15 bases between. Germline-derived CDR1 and CDR2 are SGHRS and YFSETQ. CDR3 coding DNA: TGCGCCAGCAGCGAATCCGGGTTGGAGGCTTTCTTT. It codes for CASSESGLEAFF.

The V call is TRBV27, the J call TRBJ1-2; 7 positions match TRBD1. Germline V gene lookup returns CDR1 MNHEY and CDR2 SMNVEV (reference sequence). J gave up 8 bases and V 6 bases, and 9 bases lay outside the gene matches. The CDR3 is 13 amino acids. The CDR3 region has the DNA TGTGCCAGCAGGCATAGGGGGCGCAAAGGCTACACCTTC. Its protein is CASRHRGRKGYTF.

The V and J genes are TRBV5-4 and TRBJ1-3, with a weak D call TRBD1 (5 bases). The CDR3 has 15 residues. V was clipped by 4 bases and J by 0 bases, with 11 bases between them. Per the germline V gene, CDR1 is SGHNT and CDR2 is YYREEE (reference sequence). The CDR3 sequence: CASSPDTSSGNTIYF. In DNA form, the CDR3 reads TGTGCCAGCAGCCCGGACACGAGCTCTGGAAACACCATATATTTT.

This clone has a single count. CDR3 in amino acids: CASSSRGIVNSPLHF. Here the CDR3 DNA reads TGTGCCAGCAGCTCTAGAGGGATAGTTAATTCACCCCTCCACTTT. V gene TRBV7-2 combines with J gene TRBJ1-6; no reliable D call. Trimming took off 4 bases at V and 6 bases at J, with 13 bases between the two ends. The CDR3 runs 15 residues. The germline V gene has CDR1 SGHTA and CDR2 FQGNSA.

The V and J genes are TRBV2 and TRBJ1-1, with a possible D match to TRBD1 (6 bases). The germline V gene has CDR1 SNHLY and CDR2 FYNNEI. V shed 8 bases and J shed 4 bases, with 14 bases lying between them. The CDR3 totals 13 residues. CDR3 in DNA: TGTGCCAGCTTGGGGGGGCAACTCACTGAAGCTTTCTTT. Translating gives CASLGGQLTEAFF.

The chain is built from TRBV7-9 and TRBJ1-2; D is ambiguous. The CDR3 totals 15 residues. Trimming removed 5 bases from V and 3 bases from J, with 16 bases in between. The germline V gene has CDR1 SEHNR and CDR2 FQNEAQ (reference sequence). The CDR3 DNA follows: TGTGCCAGCAGCCTAGTTAGAGGAGACTACTATGGCTACACCTTC. Translation: CASSLVRGDYYGYTF.

This clone was picked up a small number of times. The chain couples TRBV7-2 to TRBJ1-4; D not resolved. This CDR3 is built from 15 residues. Trimming left V 5 bases short and J 4 bases short, with 14 bases between. Germline V gives CDR1 SGHTA, CDR2 FQGNSA. The CDR3 reads CASSPKGGRNEKLFF. CDR3 coding DNA: TGTGCCAGCAGCCCAAAGGGAGGGCGTAATGAAAAACTGTTTTTT.

This sequence joins TRBV3-1 (or the pseudogene TRBV3-2) and TRBJ1-5, with D perhaps TRBD1 (5 bases). Germline loops: CDR1 LGHDT, CDR2 YNNKEL (reference sequence). V lost 3 bases, J lost 3 bases, and 9 bases lay in between. This CDR3 contains 14 residues. As DNA, the CDR3 is TGTGCCAGCAGCCACGGGACTCCCAATCAGCCCCAGCATTTT. It specifies CASSHGTPNQPQHF.

The chain couples TRBV5-1 to TRBJ2-5; possible D gene TRBD2, 5 bases. Germline V CDR1 and CDR2: SGHRS, YFSETQ. The ends were cut back, 3 bases at V and 5 bases at J, with 14 bases in the middle. This CDR3 has 14 residues. The CDR3 DNA follows: TGCGCCAGCAGCTCCGCACGGGAAGGGGAGACCCAGTACTTC. Protein product: CASSSAREGETQYF.

J is TRBJ1-3 and V is TRBV27; 7 nucleotides match TRBD1. V dropped 9 bases and J dropped 3; count of bases not matched to a gene: 11. Germline lookup yields CDR1 MNHEY and CDR2 SMNVEV (reference sequence). This CDR3 comprises 15 residues. The chain's CDR3 is CASRSKGGYGNTIYF. CDR3 nucleotide sequence: TGTGCCAGTAGAAGCAAAGGGGGCTATGGAAACACCATATATTTT.

This rearrangement joins TRBV7-8 to TRBJ2-7, with TRBD1 matching over 8 bases. Per germline, CDR1 SGHVS and CDR2 FQNEAQ. Trimming cost V 5 bases and J 1 base; bases outside gene matches: 4. The CDR3 consists of 14 residues. The CDR3 loop reads CASSPRQGSYEQYF. CDR3 bases: TGTGCCAGCAGCCCGCGACAGGGGTCCTACGAGCAGTACTTC.

The J gene is TRBJ2-2, the V gene TRBV4-2; D gene uncertain. CDR1 and CDR2 from the germline V gene are LGHNA and YNFKEQ. Deletions cut 0 bases from V and 4 bases from J, with 6 bases between. This CDR3 has 14 residues. The CDR3 coding sequence is TGTGCCAGCAGCCAAGATCGAGCCACCGGGGAGCTGTTTTTT. This encodes CASSQDRATGELFF.

The J gene is TRBJ1-1, the V gene TRBV24-1; the D is unclear. The CDR3 consists of 12 residues. The V end was cut by 6 bases, the J end by 1 base, with 5 bases between. Germline CDR1 and CDR2: KGHDR and SFDVKD. As DNA, the CDR3 is TGTGCCACCAGTCGGGGGAACACTGAAGCTTTCTTT. Encoded protein: CATSRGNTEAFF.